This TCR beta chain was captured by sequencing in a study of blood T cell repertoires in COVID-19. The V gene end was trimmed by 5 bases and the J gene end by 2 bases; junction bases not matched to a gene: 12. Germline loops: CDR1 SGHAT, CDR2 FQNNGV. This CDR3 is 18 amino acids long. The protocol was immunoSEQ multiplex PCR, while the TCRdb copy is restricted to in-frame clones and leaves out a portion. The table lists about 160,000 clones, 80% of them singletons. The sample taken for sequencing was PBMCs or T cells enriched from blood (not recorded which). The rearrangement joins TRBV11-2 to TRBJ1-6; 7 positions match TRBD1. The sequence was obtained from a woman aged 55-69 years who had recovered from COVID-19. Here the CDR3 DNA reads TGTGCCAGCAGCACAGAATACAGGGGTATCGCCTATAATTCACCCCTCCACTTT. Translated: CASSTEYRGIAYNSPLHF.